This TCR beta chain derives from a study of T cell responses to AZD1222 COVID-19 vaccine. Study results and caveats: Regions left unmutated in variants are reportedly the target of nearly half of spike-specific TCRs. Donors in the cohort were predominantly white British and more often female, and clonal diversity was possibly underestimated. Repertoires were obtained only post-peak T cell response.

Profiled with immunoSEQ multiplex PCR; TCRdb holds only in-frame clones, not every one. The data hold 150,000 to 200,000 clones, with about 92% observed a single time. Comment on this clone: Its antigen is not identified.

This CDR3 has 15 amino acids. Germline CDR1 is MNHNY and CDR2 is SVGAGI (reference sequence). Trimming cost V 10 bases and J 6 bases; bases outside gene matches: 14. The rearrangement joins TRBV6-6 to TRBJ2-1; 8 nucleotides line up with TRBD2. This material consisted of peripheral blood, taken on day 0 of AZD1222 vaccination. This clonotype was sampled from an adult in good health. The CDR3 region is CATADPGLGANEQFF. CDR3 nucleotides: TGTGCCACGGCCGATCCGGGACTAGGTGCCAATGAGCAGTTCTTC.